Shown below are 27 T cell receptor beta chains from a single sample sequenced in a study of T cell repertoires in cytomegalovirus infection. For these TCRs, the target antigens are not known. TCRdb re-called the reads with MiXCR, one entry per CDR3 protein. The table shows about 770,000 distinct CDR3 sequences, with almost 30% occurring only once. The material sequenced was cultured CD8+ T cells from PBMCs, taken from culture after CMV antigen stimulation. These receptor sequences come from a human donor in good health (CMV status not recorded). Some clones in this sample may be carry-over from other donors' samples.

The CDR3 DNA follows: TGTGCCAGCACCCCTTGGCAGGGTGTAGACTACGAGCAGTACTTC. Amino acids: CASTPWQGVDYEQYF. The rearrangement joins TRBV6-8 to TRBJ2-7, with a tentative D call TRBD1 (5 bases). Trimming left V 7 bases short and J 3 bases short, with 19 bases between. Looked up from germline, CDR1 is MNHGY and CDR2 is SAAAGT. This CDR3 is built from 15 residues.

The J gene is TRBJ1-5, the V gene TRBV24-1, with D possibly being TRBD1 (5 bases). The CDR3 contains 15 residues. Germline assignment: CDR1 KGHDR and CDR2 SFDVKD. V was cut by 4 bases and J by 3 bases, with 12 bases left in between. CDR3 region: CATSDATDSNQPQHF. CDR3 in DNA: TGTGCCACCAGTGACGCGACAGATTCCAATCAGCCCCAGCATTTT.

In DNA form, the CDR3 reads TGTGCCAGCAGCTTAGACACAGGGATTTACAATTCACCCCTCCACTTT. It translates to CASSLDTGIYNSPLHF. The V gene is TRBV7-6, the J gene TRBJ1-6, with D perhaps matching TRBD1 (6 bases). Trimming removed 1 base from V and 7 bases from J, with 14 bases in between. Germline CDR1 reads SGHVS; CDR2 reads FNYEAQ. The CDR3 has 16 amino acids.

This clonotype was detected a few times. The chain joins TRBV3-1 to TRBJ2-1; 12 bases fit TRBD2. Germline values: CDR1 LGHDT, CDR2 YNNKEL (reference sequence). With 5 bases clipped from V and 9 bases from J, the junction kept 14 bases outside the gene matches. The CDR3 contains 17 residues. CDR3 coding DNA: TGTGCCAGCAGCTACTCTAGCGGGGGGGCCGGTATTAGTGAGCAGTTCTTC. Its protein is CASSYSSGGAGISEQFF.

This clonotype was seen more than once but under ten times. This sequence joins TRBV7-9 and TRBJ1-1; possibly TRBD1 for D (6 bases). With 6 bases removed from V and 1 base from J, the gap between germline ends came to 18 bases. The CDR3 is 16 amino acids. CDR1 SEHNR and CDR2 FQNEAQ come from the germline V gene (reference sequence). The CDR3 DNA reads as TGTGCCAGCAGTCGGGTGGGGGCAAGGGGGAACACTGAAGCTTTCTTT. Protein sequence: CASSRVGARGNTEAFF.

This chain links TRBV2 with TRBJ1-1; TRBD1 matches at 8 bases. Germline CDR1 is SNHLY and CDR2 is FYNNEI. This CDR3 comprises 12 residues. The trim removed 1 base at V and 10 bases at J, leaving 2 bases unmatched. The CDR3 region has the DNA TGTGCCAGCAGTGAAGGGACAGGGCGAGCTTTCTTT. Translating it yields CASSEGTGRAFF.

This clonotype was detected only a few times. The chain recombines TRBV12-3 or TRBV12-4 with TRBJ2-1; D gene ambiguous. Trimming took off 2 bases at V and 6 bases at J, with 8 bases between the two ends. CDR3 size: 13 residues. DNA of the CDR3: TGTGCCAGCAGTTTATCCCCCACCAATGAGCAGTTCTTC. Amino acids: CASSLSPTNEQFF.

This clonotype was observed a handful of times. The chain links TRBV7-6 to TRBJ1-2; D unresolved. CDR1 and CDR2 from the germline V gene are SGHVS and FNYEAQ. CDR3 size: 11 residues. Trimming removed 9 bases from V and 14 bases from J, with 19 bases in between. CDR3 sequence: CARRDTMAGTF. DNA for the CDR3: TGTGCCAGACGGGATACTATGGCTGGGACCTTC.

The chain links TRBV13 to TRBJ2-2; TRBD2 agrees at 7 bases. The V and J ends lost 5 bases and 7 bases, in that order; junction bases with no gene match: 4. Germline V gene data show CDR1 as PRHDT and CDR2 as FYEKMQ (reference sequence). The CDR3 is made up of 13 amino acids. The CDR3 here is CASSPWGGGELFF. The CDR3 DNA is TGTGCCAGCAGCCCATGGGGGGGCGGGGAGCTGTTTTTT.

This clonotype was counted only a few times. The J gene is TRBJ1-1, the V gene TRBV19; 8 bases are shared with TRBD1. Germline V gene data show CDR1 as LNHDA and CDR2 as SQIVND (reference sequence). J gave up 4 bases and V 4 bases, and 11 bases lay outside the gene matches. The CDR3 consists of 16 residues. CDR3 sequence (DNA): TGTGCCAGTAGTACCAGGACAGGGATGGTTTTCACTGAAGCTTTCTTT. Protein sequence: CASSTRTGMVFTEAFF.

The V and J genes are TRBV19 and TRBJ1-1; the D gene is possibly TRBD1 (5 bases). The CDR3 is 17 amino acids. From germline, CDR1 is LNHDA and CDR2 SQIVND (reference sequence). Trimming removed 4 bases from V and 3 bases from J, with 21 bases in between. The CDR3 region is CASSTMRDRLVDTEAFF. The CDR3 DNA sequence: TGTGCCAGTAGTACCATGAGGGACCGGTTGGTGGACACTGAAGCTTTCTTT.

This clonotype was counted between two and nine times. This chain links TRBV20-1 with TRBJ1-2; possibly TRBD1 for D (6 bases). V was shortened by 5 bases and J by 5 bases, with 15 bases between the two germline ends. The germline V gene has CDR1 DFQATT and CDR2 SNEGSKA (reference sequence). This CDR3 is 13 amino acids long. The CDR3 region has the DNA TGCAGTGCTGTTGAAAGGGACAAATATGGCTACACCTTC. Its translation is CSAVERDKYGYTF.

This clonotype was counted a single time. The rearrangement joins TRBV19 to TRBJ2-7, with TRBD2 matching 7 bases. The CDR3 contains 13 residues. Per the germline V gene, CDR1 is LNHDA and CDR2 is SQIVND (reference sequence). The junction had 6 bases not matched to a gene; V was cut back by 4 bases and J by 6 bases. CDR3 nucleotides: TGTGCCAGTAGTACCGGACTAGATCGCGAGCAGTACTTC. It specifies CASSTGLDREQYF.

The chain uses TRBV15 and TRBJ2-6, with TRBD1 identical over 9 bases. Germline V gives CDR1 LNHNV, CDR2 YYDKDF (reference sequence). Trimming removed 6 bases from V and 0 bases from J; junction bases left unmatched: 12. The CDR3 totals 19 residues. In nucleotides, the CDR3 is TGTGCCACCAGAATCCCTCCGGGACAGGGTTCCTCTGGGGCCAACGTCCTGACTTTC. Its protein is CATRIPPGQGSSGANVLTF.

The sample holds one count of this clonotype. The V gene is TRBV12-3 or TRBV12-4, the J gene TRBJ2-7; TRBD1 matches at 8 bases. This CDR3 is built from 15 residues. V lost 5 bases to trimming and J lost 7 bases; unmatched junction nucleotides: 13. The CDR3 reads CASSRISGGAEEQYF. For the CDR3, the DNA is TGTGCCAGCAGTCGTATTTCAGGGGGCGCGGAGGAGCAGTACTTC.

The gene calls are TRBV4-1 and TRBJ1-1; TRBD1 matches 11 bases. Germline V gene sequence: CDR1 MGHRA, CDR2 YSYEKL. CDR3 length equals 16 residues. Germline trimming cut 0 bases from V and 2 bases from J; bases unmatched to any gene: 2. The CDR3 loop reads CASSQEDRGRNTEAFF. The CDR3 DNA is TGCGCCAGCAGCCAAGAGGACAGGGGGCGAAACACTGAAGCTTTCTTT.

J is TRBJ2-1 and V is TRBV6-5; TRBD1 matches 7 bases. Germline V gives CDR1 MNHEY, CDR2 SVGAGI. V was clipped by 6 bases and J by 2 bases; unmatched bases: 7. This CDR3 region has 15 residues. CDR3: CASRTGIEAYNEQFF. CDR3 nucleotide sequence: TGTGCCAGCAGGACAGGGATTGAGGCCTACAATGAGCAGTTCTTC.

This clonotype showed up just a few times. The chain is built from TRBV4-2 and TRBJ2-7; 7 nucleotides line up with TRBD1. Germline CDR1 reads LGHNA; CDR2 reads YNFKEQ. The length of the CDR3 is 17 residues. V dropped 0 bases and J dropped 4; count of bases not matched to a gene: 12. The DNA for the CDR3 is TGTGCCAGCAGCCAAGATCAACAGGGGATGCTCTTGTACGAGCAGTACTTC. Protein product: CASSQDQQGMLLYEQYF.

The V gene is TRBV6-5, the J gene TRBJ1-6, with D unresolved. Germline loops: CDR1 MNHEY, CDR2 SVGAGI. With 2 bases removed from V and 6 bases from J, the gap between germline ends came to 8 bases. This CDR3 contains 14 residues. The CDR3 DNA sequence: TGTGCCAGCAGTTACCGGGCCACTAATTCACCCCTCCACTTT. Translating gives CASSYRATNSPLHF.

This chain uses TRBV28 with TRBJ2-1, with no clear D. The V end was cut by 5 bases, the J end by 11 bases, with 10 bases between. The germline V gene encodes CDR1 MDHEN and CDR2 SYDVKM. This CDR3 spans 11 amino acids. The CDR3 bases are TGTGCCAGCAGTCCTGAAAGGCAGCAGTTCTTC. Residues: CASSPERQQFF.

The chain couples TRBV28 to TRBJ1-1, with unresolved D. V was cut by 1 base and J by 2 bases, with 14 bases left in between. The V gene's germline CDR1 is MDHEN and CDR2 SYDVKM. The CDR3 is 16 residues long. The CDR3 DNA reads as TGTGCCAGCAGTTTATTCGGAGGTGGCGTTAACACTGAAGCTTTCTTT. Encoded protein: CASSLFGGGVNTEAFF.

The sample holds a few counts of this clonotype. The genes are TRBV5-1 and TRBJ2-3; the match to TRBD1 covers 10 bases. J gave up 2 bases and V 5 bases, and 8 bases lay outside the gene matches. Germline lookup yields CDR1 SGHRS and CDR2 YFSETQ. The CDR3 is 16 amino acids. CDR3 in amino acids: CASSLRDRGFTDTQYF. Here the CDR3 DNA reads TGCGCCAGCAGTCTACGGGACAGGGGATTCACAGATACGCAGTATTTT.

The sample holds many counts of this clonotype. J is TRBJ1-1 and V is TRBV7-9; D uncertain. The CDR3 covers 15 residues. The germline V gene encodes CDR1 SEHNR and CDR2 FQNEAQ (reference sequence). V lost 1 base and J lost 0, with 9 bases in between. The CDR3 coding sequence is TGTGCCAGCAGCTTAGAGCGGCGGATGAACACTGAAGCTTTCTTT. Protein: CASSLERRMNTEAFF.

This clonotype has just a few counts. The chain uses TRBV27 and TRBJ1-1; tentative D call: TRBD1 (5 bases). Germline values: CDR1 MNHEY, CDR2 SMNVEV (reference sequence). V was cut by 5 bases and J by 5 bases, with 18 bases left in between. This CDR3 is built from 15 residues. CDR3 region: CASSLAGGGLTEAFF. CDR3 nucleotides: TGTGCCAGCAGTCTAGCCGGGGGGGGACTTACTGAAGCTTTCTTT.

The DNA of the CDR3 is TGTGCCAGCAGTTCCGGACAGAGCCTCTTCACAGATACGCAGTATTTT. This codes for CASSSGQSLFTDTQYF. The V call is TRBV6-6, the J call TRBJ2-3; maybe TRBD1 (6 bases). Trimming took 4 bases from V and 2 from J, leaving 16 bases between them. Germline V gives CDR1 MNHNY, CDR2 SVGAGI (reference sequence). This CDR3 is built from 16 residues.

This clonotype was counted only a few times. The J gene is TRBJ2-7, the V gene TRBV4-1, with 10 nucleotides matching TRBD2. With 0 bases clipped from V and 4 bases from J, the junction kept 3 bases outside the gene matches. CDR3 size: 15 residues. Germline CDR1 is MGHRA and CDR2 is YSYEKL. The CDR3 nucleotides read TGCGCCAGCAGCCAAGAAACTAGCGGGGTATACGAGCAGTACTTC. As protein: CASSQETSGVYEQYF.

The chain joins TRBV7-9 to TRBJ2-7, with 7 bases aligning to TRBD2. Trimming removed 0 bases from V and 2 bases from J; junction bases left unmatched: 4. From germline, CDR1 is SEHNR and CDR2 FQNEAQ (reference sequence). The CDR3 length is 15 residues. The CDR3 bases are TGTGCCAGCAGCTTAGCACTAGCGCAAGCCTACGAGCAGTACTTC. Translated: CASSLALAQAYEQYF. Drawing the rest from reference TRBV7-9 and TRBJ2-7, the complete variable domain is DTGVSQNPRHKITKRGQNVTFRCDPISEHNRLYWYRQTLGQGPEFLTYFQNEAQLEKSRLLSDRFSAERPKGSFSTLEIQRTEQGDSAMYLCASSLALAQAYEQYFGPGTRLTVT.